Detailed here is one T cell receptor (beta chain). What it recognizes is unknown. This sample is part of a study of T cell repertoires and HLA-DP antigens. Overall study context: One stimulator alloantigen differed from self by one groove amino acid; the other by ten. Pre-culture CD4+ samples used roughly 1,200 ng DNA versus approximately 0.2 ug for CD137+CD4+ sorts.

Losses at the gene ends were 1 base for V and 2 bases for J; bases not matched to a gene: 8. Germline V gene sequence: CDR1 SEHNR, CDR2 FQNEAQ (reference sequence). The CDR3 loop spans 17 amino acids. Regarding the study as a whole: Antigen presentation used HeLa cells, with total CD4+ cells responding.

Only in-frame clones appear in the TCRdb table, and some are missing; sequencing was by immunoSEQ multiplex PCR. This repertoire shows some 110,000 clones, approximately 92% found once; its top ten account for roughly 0.3%. Sample: CD4+ T cells from PBMCs. The chain couples TRBV7-9 to TRBJ2-3; 8 bases fit TRBD1. This receptor was identified in a young woman in good health and CMV-seronegative. The CDR3 region has the DNA TGTGCCAGCAGCTTAGGGGGGACAGGAACCACCACAGATACGCAGTATTTT. Translated, it gives CASSLGGTGTTTDTQYF.